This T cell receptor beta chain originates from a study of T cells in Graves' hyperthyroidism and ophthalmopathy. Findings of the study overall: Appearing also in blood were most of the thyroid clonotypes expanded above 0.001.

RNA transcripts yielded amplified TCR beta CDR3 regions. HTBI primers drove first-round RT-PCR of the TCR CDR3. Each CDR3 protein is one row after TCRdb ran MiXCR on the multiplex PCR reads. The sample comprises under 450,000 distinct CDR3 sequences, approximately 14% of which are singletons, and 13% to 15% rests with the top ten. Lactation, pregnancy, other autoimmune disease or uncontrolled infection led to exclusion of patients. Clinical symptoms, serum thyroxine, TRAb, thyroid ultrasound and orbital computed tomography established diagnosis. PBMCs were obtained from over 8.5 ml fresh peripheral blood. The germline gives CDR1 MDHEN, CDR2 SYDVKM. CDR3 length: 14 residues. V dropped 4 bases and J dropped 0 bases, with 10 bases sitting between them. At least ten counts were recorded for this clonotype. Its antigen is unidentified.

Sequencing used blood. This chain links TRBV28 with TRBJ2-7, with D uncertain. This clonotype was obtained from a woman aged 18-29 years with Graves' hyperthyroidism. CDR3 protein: CASSSLVDSYEQYF. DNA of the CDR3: TGTGCCAGCAGTTCCTTAGTTGACTCCTACGAGCAGTACTTC.